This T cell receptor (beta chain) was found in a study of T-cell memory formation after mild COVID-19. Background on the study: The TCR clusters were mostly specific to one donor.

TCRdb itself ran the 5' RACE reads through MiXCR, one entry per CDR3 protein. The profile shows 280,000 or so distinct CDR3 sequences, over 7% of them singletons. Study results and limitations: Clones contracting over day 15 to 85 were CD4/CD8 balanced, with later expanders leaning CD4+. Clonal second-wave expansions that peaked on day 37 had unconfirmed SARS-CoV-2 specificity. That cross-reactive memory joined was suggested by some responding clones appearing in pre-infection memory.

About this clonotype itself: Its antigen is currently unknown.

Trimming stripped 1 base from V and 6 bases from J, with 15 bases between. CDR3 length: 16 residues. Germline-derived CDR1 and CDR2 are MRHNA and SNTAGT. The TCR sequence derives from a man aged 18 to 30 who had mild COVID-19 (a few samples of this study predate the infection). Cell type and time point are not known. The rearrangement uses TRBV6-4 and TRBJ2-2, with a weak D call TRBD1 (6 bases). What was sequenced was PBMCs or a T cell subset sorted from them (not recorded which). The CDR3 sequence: CASSDWDTKKAGELFF. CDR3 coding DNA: TGTGCCAGCAGTGACTGGGACACCAAAAAGGCCGGGGAGCTGTTTTTT.